A single T cell receptor beta chain is shown here with its context. The sample holds one count of this clone. The antigen it recognizes is unknown. It has no much larger one-base neighbor in the sample; base qualities were not kept. The entry originates in a study of cytotoxic CD8 clonotypes in ibrutinib-treated CLL (dated by TCRdb to the early 2020s). For the study in its entirety: In this cohort, more than 14 patients were treatment-naive and roughly 10 were relapsed/refractory, while fewer than 18 had unmutated IGHV. Responses were partial in some 24 patients and complete in 2; after median 68 months follow-up, about 14 stayed in remission and some twelve progressed. Response samples were taken after a median of 12 months on treatment, ranging from about 6 to 40 months. On average, each sample had 255,043 productive templates and 94,082 productive rearrangements. Of the 90 or so participants in the trial, about two dozen had longitudinal samples available. Cryopreserved peripheral blood mononuclear cells were collected before treatment, at response, and at either disease progression or sustained remission. All remission and progressive disease samples were collected while patients were still receiving ibrutinib. Findings and caveats that apply to the study as a whole: An increase in clonality was observed at ibrutinib response, with clonality remaining stable during sustained remission and falling back toward baseline at progression. Sustained-remission and progressing patients did not have matched sampling times, and lymph node repertoires were not examined. At baseline, clonality was higher than in age-matched healthy donors and showed a strong correlation with circulating CD8+ T-cell counts. Public clonotypes were rare and either shrank or stayed stable during treatment, and the rise in clonality at ibrutinib response reflected expansion of private clonotypes.

On a MiSeq, deep resolution sequencing aimed for a depth between 1 in 1 million and 1 in 200,000 T cells, with each clonotype covered around 9.2x on average. The immunoSEQ hsTCRB Kit was used to generate TCR beta libraries. The original pipeline was this. The data were analyzed with ImmunoSEQ Analyzer and ImmunoSEQ Data Assistant, and V, D and J gene assignments followed IMGT definitions. Clonality, which ranges from 0 to 1, was calculated as one minus the normalized Shannon entropy of productive rearrangement frequencies. Only overrepresented clonotypes making up at least 0.05% of the repertoire of each patient were included in the public clonotype analysis. Repertoires from more than ten age-matched healthy donors in immuneACCESS were used as clonality controls. The table was pulled from immuneACCESS by TCRdb, which kept in-frame rearrangements only. Such tables lose some clones; where checked, under half of the loss comes from unresolved V genes, and the rest has no known cause. Clone size and the V and J calls come from that table; the DNA yielded D and trimming. Present in this sample are approximately 53,000 clones, around 78% of which were seen just once. The ten top clones hold 20% of the sample.

Taken with the paper, the label for time point translates to: approximately 25 months on ibrutinib. Roughly 2 micrograms of genomic DNA were extracted from cryopreserved PBMCs for TCR beta library preparation. High-throughput TCR beta sequencing was performed on longitudinal blood samples from CLL patients receiving ibrutinib monotherapy. The patients took part in an open-label, single-center phase 2 trial of ibrutinib monotherapy. Trimming takes 5 bases from V and 8 bases from J, and the germline ends sit 16 bases apart. The CDR3 runs 14 amino acids, cysteine and phenylalanine included. Only CDR3 DNA is held: 42 bases, read in frame from base 1. As encoded in the germline V gene, CDR1 is MDHEN while CDR2 is SYDVKM.

Source: PBMCs, taken after 24 months of ibrutinib treatment. The chain is assembled from TRBV28 and TRBJ1-5; 6 matching bases give a weak D call of TRBD1. The sequence came from a human donor with chronic lymphocytic leukemia. The bases read TGTGCCAGCAGTCTCACAGGGCTATGGGAGCCCCAGCATTTT. This yields the protein CASSLTGLWEPQHF.